This T cell receptor beta chain stems from a study of T cells in Graves' hyperthyroidism and ophthalmopathy. This clonotype was detected many times. From RNA transcripts, TCR beta CDR3 regions were amplified. HTBI primers were employed in a first-round RT-PCR of the TCR CDR3. TCRdb re-called the multiplex PCR reads through MiXCR, storing one row per CDR3 protein. The sample lists 450,000 to 550,000 distinct CDR3 sequences, around 24% occurring once. Specimen: blood. The receptor's source is a woman in her 30s with Graves' ophthalmopathy.

CDR3 loop: CASSEREVNTEAFF. DNA of the CDR3: TGTGCCAGCAGTGAAAGGGAGGTGAACACTGAAGCTTTCTTT. This rearrangement joins TRBV25-1 to TRBJ1-1; D call uncertain. CDR3 size: 14 residues. Germline CDR1 MGHDK, CDR2 SYGVNS. V was trimmed by 2 bases and J by 0 bases, leaving 7 bases between them.